This note documents a single T cell receptor (beta chain) sequence. Which antigen it targets is not known. No much larger clonotype is one base removed from it; base qualities were not supplied. The data stem from a study of long-term antiretroviral therapy in people with HIV (dated by TCRdb to between 2020 and 2023). A note on the overall study: The earliest samples were collected approximately a decade before the 2015 WHO recommendation for immediate ART, a period when ART was typically delayed until CD4 counts fell. From some 27 adults with confirmed HIV infection, the cohort provided 192 cryopreserved PBMC samples, gathered serially across a mean of roughly 6 years (range 1-12). Among the roughly 30 participants with HIV, around ten were female. A retrospective serial study tested whether changes in peripheral blood TRB repertoire composition and diversity were associated with ART initiation and durable HIV suppression. No cross-contamination during QIAcube processing turned up in test extractions that ran a monoclonal T-cell line alongside about 35 polyclonal samples.

The immunoSEQ hsTCRB v3.0 assay was used at survey level resolution to sequence the TRB variable region. The targeted TRB sequencing depth was roughly 40,000-55,000 T-cell genomes per sample. TRB libraries were pooled and sequenced on an Illumina MiSeq using a v3 150-cycle kit. Under the source paper's analysis protocol: Repertoire analysis ran in R within a reproducible Nextflow workflow covering QC, data transformation and analysis. LymphoSeq2, an R package for exploring AIRR-Seq data, was used to implement the custom analyses. A handful of samples that produced fewer than 5000 total TRB sequences were removed, so 200 or so HIV repertoires were analyzed. Of the roughly 180 retained HIV repertoires, almost 60 were collected before and more than 120 after ART initiation. Each repertoire was downsampled to 5000 TRB nucleotide sequences, and summary statistics were averaged across 100 downsampling iterations. TRB sequences were retained for analysis only if CDR3 regions of at least seven amino acids were present. Two measures captured diversity: a Shannon entropy-derived clonality score and the Gini coefficient. In the repertoire networks, any two of the top 5000 CDR3 amino acid sequences were connected whenever the two sequences differed by an edit distance of one. For TRB CDR3 amino acid sequences, GLIPH2 was used to predict antigen specificity groups and MHC restriction. Known CMV, EBV, HIV or tissue antigen associations were flagged by matching CDR3 amino acid sequences against VDJdb and McPAS-TCR. Pre-ART, post-ART and control groups were compared with Wilcoxon signed-rank tests and Holm-Bonferroni correction. Here the immuneACCESS table is served through TCRdb, limited to in-frame sequences with V and J called. Missing clones are a known gap in these copies; in checked studies unresolved V genes cover under half, and the rest lacks a known reason. The DNA gave D and trimming, while V, J and clone size come from that table. Recorded for this sample are roughly 17,000 clones; 78% of them occurred a single time. The ten top clones hold about an eighth of the sample.

General study outcomes and caveats: Because PBMC availability was limited, only the TCR beta chain was sequenced, with no alpha chain pairing. The samples span the years 2004 to 2017, and the ART regimens used at that time may not be as effective as current regimens. Expanded TRB clones identified before ART initiation dominated the repertoire across all time points, though the dominance fluctuated and decreased in many PLHIV after ART. Starting ART was linked to a significant rise in TRB diversity, yet even with long-term ART the diversity remained significantly lower than in transplant donor controls. Because pre-ART samples had limited cell numbers, unsorted PBMC were profiled rather than sorted CD4+ and CD8+ T cells. Compared with controls, HIV repertoires had narrower CDR3 length ranges, and the network structure pointed to an antigen-experienced repertoire that shifted only slightly toward naive after ART. Inferences about post-ART repertoire changes were limited because no data were available on ART adherence, viral resistance or therapy changes.

Taken from the germline V gene, the CDR1 and CDR2 loops are SQVTM and ANQGSEA. V trim: 3 bases; J trim: 2 bases; unmatched bases: 5. Spanning cysteine to phenylalanine, the CDR3 consists of 14 amino acids. The CDR3 DNA has 42 bases and is translated from base 1. Inclusion was restricted to participants for whom at least one PBMC sample before ART initiation and at least two post-ART samples were available. All participants with HIV were treated in the United States of America. Cryopreserved samples of about 0.95-10 million PBMC were thawed and washed before DNA extraction. At the time of the earliest PBMC sample, participants with HIV were aged between 23 and 54 years. Per participant, PBMC samples came from 1-4 timepoints prior to ART initiation and 2-8 timepoints following ART initiation, for a median of 7 samples. Serial HIV viral load, CD4+ T-cell count, ART history and demographic data were obtained for every participant. A Qiagen kit on a QIAcube was used to extract genomic DNA from unsorted PBMC, with samples processed in batches of 12.

This receptor was taken from a woman in her fifties or sixties with HIV. The sample was unsorted PBMCs, taken 0.3 years after starting antiretroviral therapy. The sequence is built from TRBV29-1 and TRBJ2-7, with 9 bases in between that match TRBD2. DNA sequence: TGCAGCGTTGATGTTAGCGGGGGCACCTACGAGCAGTACTTC. Its translation is CSVDVSGGTYEQYF.